A single T cell receptor (beta chain) is shown here with its context. A few counts support this clone. What antigen it recognizes has not been identified. Qualities for individual bases were not recorded, and no much larger clone is one base off. CD8 naive samples were CD45RO-negative cells positively selected for CCR7, giving a CD45RA+CCR7+ population that excluded TemRA cells. The donors were healthy, HIV-negative adults who had no recently reported acute infections or vaccinations. All donors were Caucasian adults living in Nashville, Tennessee, USA. Blood was obtained by leukapheresis, after which PBMCs were separated by Ficoll-Histopaque density gradient centrifugation and cryopreserved in liquid nitrogen vapor phase. Analytical flow cytometry was used to check the purity and quantity of every magnetically sorted T cell population. From each sorted fraction, genomic DNA was isolated and quantified by UV absorbance on a Nanodrop 2000c.

Taken from cysteine to phenylalanine, the CDR3 has 15 residues. The retained sequence is limited to the CDR3, 45 bases, with the frame set at the first base. From a lookup of the germline V gene, CDR1 and CDR2 are LGHNA and YNFKEQ. V and J are truncated by 0 bases and 1 base respectively, leaving an intervening sequence of 9 bases. This sample is drawn from a study of shared clonotypes between healthy human individuals (dated by TCRdb to about 2020). About the full investigation: The cohort comprised a couple of women and three men aged 18 to 49 years. For each donor, three plates each were used for CD4 naive and CD4 memory, two plates were used for CD8 naive, and one plate was used for CD8 memory. Blood TCR repertoires of roughly five healthy adults were deeply sequenced to estimate repertoire size and the extent of clonotype sharing between individuals. Libraries were prepared and TCR repertoires were sequenced by different laboratories using diverse techniques, in order to increase sequencing depth and limit assay-specific biases. Each donor's leukapheresis produced roughly between about 0.85 and 10 billion PBMCs. General conclusions and limits of the study: When a few donors were compared, the shared fraction of clonotypes was around 4.6% for naive CD4, less than 4% for naive CD8, 2.3% for memory CD4, and roughly 0.43% for memory CD8. Compared with non-shared clonotypes, clonotypes shared by all four sorted-subset donors had higher generation probabilities. Incomplete sequencing was indicated by rarefaction of sorted-subset datasets, despite the large sequencing depth. Pairwise subsampling indicated that sequencing depth was expected to affect the degree of clonotype sharing among donors. Sampling was limited to blood, and TCR repertoires in tissue likely differ from TCR repertoires in blood. The genetic and exposure-history diversity represented was limited by the small number of donors. Larger estimated clonotype richness was generally found for naive subsets than for memory subsets.

Using the deep immunoSEQ assay, multiplex PCR amplified TCR CDR3 regions from genomic DNA. Extracted genomic DNA from each cell subset was distributed evenly across all wells of several immunoSEQ 96-well plates, and each plate was treated as a replicate. For sorted subsets, 200 ng of genomic DNA, equivalent to 25,000 to 35,000 T cell genomes, went into each replicate PCR. Purified libraries were quantified with a Qubit 3.0 fluorometer, sized on a Bioanalyzer 2100, and re-quantified with the KAPA Library Quantification kit. Every immunoSEQ 96-well plate was sequenced on a separate single-read 150-cycle Illumina NextSeq 550 flow cell. From the authors' description of their analysis: Because the immunoSEQ output held only junctional sequences and lacked quality scores, the filtering could not match the filtering applied to full-length reads. To assign V/J genes and CDR3, sequences were annotated against IMGT germline references using PyIR, a Python wrapper for IgBLAST v1.9. Reads were filtered out if the reads had weak V/J assignments (E-value above 1e-6), no CDR3, stop codons, out-of-frame junctions, or ambiguous translated residues. V3J clonotypes were defined as sequences sharing an identical inferred V gene, J gene, and CDR3 amino acid sequence. The percentage overlap between two repertoires was calculated by dividing the number of shared unique clonotypes by the size of the smaller repertoire. Richness of each repertoire was evaluated using RTK rarefaction, the Chao1 estimator, and Recon v2.1 estimates of unobserved clonotypes. OLGA was used to compute generation probabilities for all TCRbeta clonotypes that the gDNA method yielded from a handful of donors. Here the immuneACCESS table is served through TCRdb, limited to in-frame sequences with V and J called. Missing clones are a known gap in these copies; in checked studies unresolved V genes cover under half, and the rest lacks a known reason. That table supplies the V and J calls and clone size; D and trimming were determined from the DNA. The sample table holds around 1.9 million clones, of which 80% to 95% were seen once. Of the sample, about 1.7% falls within the top ten clones.

The sample taken for sequencing was naive CD8+ T cells from PBMCs. The label giving this sample's cell subset or site can be read as: CD45RA+CCR7+. The chain couples TRBV4-2 to TRBJ1-1; a confident D gene designation cannot be given. This clonotype was obtained from a man between 18 and 29 years old in good health. Some clones in this sample may be carry-over from other donors' samples. In nucleotide form, the sequence is TGTGCCAGCAGCCAAGATCTTAGAACGAACACTGAAGCTTTCTTT. The encoded protein is CASSQDLRTNTEAFF.